A single sample is the source of the 13 T cell receptor beta chains below, sequenced in a study of beta chain features in type 1 diabetes. As every portion of the isolated RNA was reverse transcribed, the sequencing read expressed TCRB transcripts. The assay was immunoSEQ multiplex PCR, and TCRdb's table has in-frame clones only and misses some. This sample has 390,000 or so clones, with about 15% found just once. Sequencing input: naive CD4+ T cells from blood. These receptors were obtained from a man in his thirties or forties in good health.

The table lists this clone with a few counts. The J gene is TRBJ1-5, the V gene TRBV18, with D perhaps matching TRBD1 (6 bases). The V end was cut by 2 bases, the J end by 7 bases, with 18 bases between. Germline V gene sequence: CDR1 KGHSH, CDR2 LQKENI. There are 16 residues in the CDR3. The CDR3 nucleotides read TGTGCCAGCTCACCAGTTAGGGGAACAGGGCTACAGCCCCAGCATTTT. The encoded protein is CASSPVRGTGLQPQHF.

This clone was observed a few times. The gene calls are TRBV7-6 and TRBJ2-5; 12 bases line up with TRBD2. V was clipped by 2 bases and J by 5 bases; unmatched bases: 0. Germline V gene lookup returns CDR1 SGHVS and CDR2 FNYEAQ. The CDR3 runs to 14 residues. This CDR3 reads CASSLLAGGETQYF. The DNA of the CDR3 is TGTGCCAGCAGCTTACTAGCGGGGGGGGAGACCCAGTACTTC.

This clone was seen a few times. CDR3 loop: CASAQGRGEKLFF. The CDR3 DNA sequence: TGTGCTAGTGCCCAGGGGAGGGGTGAAAAACTGTTTTTT. V and J are TRBV12-5 and TRBJ1-4; maybe TRBD1 (6 bases). The CDR3 length is 13 residues. CDR1 LGHNT and CDR2 FRNRAP come from the germline V gene. The ends were cut back, 7 bases at V and 7 bases at J, with 13 bases in the middle.

This clone was counted between two and nine times. The J gene is TRBJ2-5, the V gene TRBV27, with TRBD2 identical over 12 bases. Germline loops: CDR1 MNHEY, CDR2 SMNVEV (reference sequence). After removal of 2 bases from V and 8 bases from J, the junction contained 3 bases not matched to a gene. This CDR3 is built from 14 residues. The CDR3 protein is CASSLASGGATQYF. CDR3 DNA sequence: TGTGCCAGCAGTTTAGCTAGCGGGGGGGCAACCCAGTACTTC.

The chain has TRBV2 and TRBJ2-1, with unresolved D. Trimming took 8 bases from V and 4 from J, leaving 15 bases between them. Looked up from germline, CDR1 is SNHLY and CDR2 is FYNNEI. This CDR3 comprises 14 residues. The chain's CDR3 is CASRRLGEYNEQFF. The DNA of the CDR3 is TGTGCCAGCCGGCGGCTAGGAGAATACAATGAGCAGTTCTTC.

The chain joins TRBV5-1 to TRBJ2-7; D gene unclear. The germline V and J ends were trimmed by 0 bases and 4 bases, with 5 bases remaining between them. The CDR3 totals 12 residues. Germline V gives CDR1 SGHRS, CDR2 YFSETQ. CDR3 region: CASSLVGYEQYF. Written as DNA, the CDR3 is TGCGCCAGCAGCTTGGTGGGGTACGAGCAGTACTTC.

This chain connects TRBV4-1 to TRBJ2-3; 10 bases line up with TRBD2. CDR1 is MGHRA and CDR2 is YSYEKL in the germline V gene. The CDR3 sequence is 15 residues long. Trimming removed 2 bases from V and 4 bases from J; junction bases left unmatched: 3. The CDR3 DNA sequence: TGCGCCAGCAGCCAATTAGGACTAGCGGCAGATACGCAGTATTTT. Protein: CASSQLGLAADTQYF.

The genes are TRBV30 and TRBJ2-3; no firm D call. Between the trimmed V and J ends, which lost 4 bases and 2 bases, there was a span of 10 bases. The CDR3 contains 13 residues. Germline CDR1 GTSNPN, CDR2 SVGIG (reference sequence). For the CDR3, the DNA is TGTGCCTGGATTTCCAGATTCACAGATACGCAGTATTTT. This encodes CAWISRFTDTQYF.

The chain recombines TRBV7-6 with TRBJ2-5, with 8 bases lining up with TRBD2. The V and J ends lost 5 bases and 0 bases, in that order; junction bases with no gene match: 2. The CDR3 has 14 residues. Looked up from germline, CDR1 is SGHVS and CDR2 is FNYEAQ. CDR3 loop: CASSGGRHQETQYF. CDR3 coding DNA: TGTGCCAGCAGCGGCGGGAGGCACCAAGAGACCCAGTACTTC.

This clone has just a few counts. This chain connects TRBV7-3 to TRBJ2-5; perhaps TRBD2 as D (6 bases). In germline, CDR1 is SGHTA, CDR2 FQGTGA. Trimming took 1 base from V and 5 from J, leaving 14 bases between them. The CDR3 is 15 residues long. The CDR3 protein is CASSLRPGAGETQYF. The DNA for the CDR3 is TGTGCCAGCAGCTTAAGGCCAGGTGCGGGGGAGACCCAGTACTTC.

This clone occurred a few times. V and J are TRBV29-1 and TRBJ2-7; D perhaps matches TRBD1 (6 bases). Trimming stripped 4 bases from V and 3 bases from J, with 19 bases between. Germline lookup yields CDR1 SQVTM and CDR2 ANQGSEA. The CDR3 runs 15 residues. CDR3 in DNA: TGCAGCGTTGGTGACGGACAGACGGGACGCTACGAGCAGTACTTC. It specifies CSVGDGQTGRYEQYF.

This chain links TRBV11-2 with TRBJ2-3; D might be TRBD2 (7 bases). The CDR3 length is 14 residues. Germline V gene sequence: CDR1 SGHAT, CDR2 FQNNGV. V lost 7 bases and J lost 4, with 15 bases in between. This CDR3 is CASIVGGRADTQYF. CDR3 DNA sequence: TGTGCCAGCATTGTCGGGGGGCGTGCAGATACGCAGTATTTT.

The chain joins TRBV30 to TRBJ2-3, with TRBD2 matching 7 bases. This CDR3 has 19 amino acids. Looked up from germline, CDR1 is GTSNPN and CDR2 is SVGIG (reference sequence). Losses at the gene ends were 0 bases for V and 1 base for J; bases not matched to a gene: 16. The CDR3 is CAWSVETSRIWGGTDTQYF. Written as DNA, the CDR3 is TGTGCCTGGAGTGTCGAGACTAGCAGAATTTGGGGCGGCACAGATACGCAGTATTTT.